Below, one T cell receptor (beta chain) is given with its context. This sample was taken from a study of blood T cell repertoires in COVID-19. Germline assignment: CDR1 KGHSH and CDR2 LQKENI. J was trimmed by 5 bases and V by 3 bases; bases with no gene match: 5. This CDR3 has 15 amino acids. Sequencing used immunoSEQ multiplex PCR; TCRdb keeps in-frame clones, though not all of them. Of 250,000 or so clones in the sample, about 88% were seen once. Sequencing was performed on peripheral blood. This rearrangement joins TRBV18 to TRBJ2-5; 11 bases fit TRBD2. This receptor was taken from a woman between 40 and 55 years old who had recovered from COVID-19. The CDR3 coding sequence is TGTGCCAGCTCACCCGGGACTAGCGGATCGGAGACCCAGTACTTC. This codes for CASSPGTSGSETQYF.